This entry concerns a single T cell receptor beta chain. What it recognizes is unknown. The data were produced by immunoSEQ multiplex PCR, yet TCRdb's version contains in-frame clones alone and is incomplete. The table shows about 130,000 clones, with 70% to 90% occurring only once. These data originate in a study of T cell responses to AZD1222 COVID-19 vaccine. Regarding the study as a whole: Donors were mostly white British, more females; clonal diversity possibly underestimated.

The TCR sequence derives from an adult in good health. The sequences come from peripheral blood, collected on day 0 of AZD1222 vaccination.

DNA of the CDR3: TGTGCCACCAGTGAGGCAGGACAGGCGAGCACAGATACGCAGTATTTT. It is translated as CATSEAGQASTDTQYF. V is TRBV24-1 and J is TRBJ2-3; 7 bases are a match to TRBD1. Trimming at V came to 4 bases and at J to 0 bases, leaving 6 bases not matched to a gene. Germline CDR1 is KGHDR and CDR2 is SFDVKD. This CDR3 is built from 16 residues.